This T cell receptor (beta chain) was found in a study of siplizumab effects on memory and regulatory T cells. Study-level points and caveats: The study found that mappable alloreactive CD4+ clones averaged around 72% Treg-derived with siplizumab and over 25% in controls.

Notes on this clone: The antigen remains undetermined.

The table came from immunoSEQ multiplex PCR; TCRdb's copy has only in-frame clones and leaves some out. The table has more than 90,000 clones, nearly 95% seen once. The CDR3 is made up of 19 amino acids. CDR1 and CDR2 (germline): SGHRS, YFSETQ. Trimming left V 0 bases short and J 2 bases short, with 24 bases between. This sequence joins TRBV5-1 and TRBJ2-7; D is unresolved. The sequence was collected from a human donor in good health. Sequencing was performed on non-Treg CD4+ T cells sorted from blood. CDR3 residues: CASSLEVARVPAFAYEQYF. The CDR3 DNA reads as TGCGCCAGCAGCTTGGAGGTAGCAAGAGTGCCGGCGTTCGCCTACGAGCAGTACTTC.